This T cell receptor (beta chain) was sequenced during a study of blood T cell repertoires in COVID-19. This CDR3 has 15 residues. The V and J ends lost 7 bases and 4 bases, in that order; junction bases with no gene match: 10. Germline CDR1 MDHEN, CDR2 SYDVKM. Generated by immunoSEQ multiplex PCR, the TCRdb table keeps only in-frame clones and is missing some. The sample includes some 530,000 clones, approximately 86% of them seen just once. This study enrolled people aged roughly 18 to 100 from about two dozen US geographic areas. J is TRBJ1-2 and V is TRBV28; 9 bases are shared with TRBD1. The sequenced sample consisted of PBMCs or T cells enriched from blood (not recorded which). This TCR came from a woman aged 55-69 years who had recovered from COVID-19. Here the CDR3 DNA reads TGTGCCAGCATCCGACCGGGACAGGGTACCTATGGCTACACCTTC. It is translated as CASIRPGQGTYGYTF.